The subject of this entry is one TCR beta chain. This specimen belongs to a study of Ad26.COV2.S vaccination and SARS-CoV-2 variants. CDR3 length: 14 residues. The V and J ends lost 6 bases and 7 bases, in that order; junction bases with no gene match: 11. Germline V gene lookup returns CDR1 SEHNR and CDR2 FQNEAQ (reference sequence). Treatment given: 19 received Ad26.COV2.S at low or high dose, single or two shots; several received placebo; per-sample allocation not given. Samples were taken on day 63 after the first vaccine or placebo injection. An Ad26 vector was used to express Wuhan-strain SARS-CoV-2 spike as the vaccine. TCRdb keeps only in-frame clones here, not all; method: immunoSEQ multiplex PCR. The sample has 510,000 or so clones; approximately 90% are singletons.

The receptor was isolated from a person between 18 and 65 years old who received the Ad26.COV2.S COVID-19 vaccine or a placebo. Sequenced material: peripheral blood, taken in a trial of Ad26.COV2.S vaccine versus placebo. The gene calls are TRBV7-9 and TRBJ1-1; 7 nucleotides line up with TRBD1. The DNA of the CDR3 is TGTGCCAGCAGATTAACCGGGACAGAAGTTGAAGCTTTCTTT. The encoded protein is CASRLTGTEVEAFF.